These 24 T cell receptor beta chains originate from one sample sequenced in a study of cytomegalovirus exposure and HLA in healthy donors (dated 2017 in TCRdb). Libraries were built with the immunoSEQ multiplex PCR assay. For the multiplex PCR, a mixture combining 60 forward primers for TCR Vbeta segments and 13 reverse primers for TCR Jbeta segments was used. TCRdb obtained this table from immuneACCESS and retained in-frame rearrangements with V and J assigned. These tables miss some clones; where compared with another copy, unresolved V genes account for less than half of the shortfall, and the remainder is unexplained. The sample's table covers more than 95,000 clones. Of the sample, roughly 0.94% is held by the ten largest clones. Sequencing input: PBMCs. The receptors come from a man between 18 and 29 years old in good health and CMV-seronegative.

J is TRBJ1-5 and V is TRBV6-5; D gene uncertain. This CDR3 is built from 13 residues. V was shortened by 5 bases and J by 5 bases, with 10 bases between the two germline ends. Germline V gene lookup returns CDR1 MNHEY and CDR2 SVGAGI. The CDR3 here is CASSETGYQPQHF. In nucleotides, the CDR3 is TGTGCCAGCAGTGAAACGGGGTATCAGCCCCAGCATTTT.

This chain uses TRBV6-1 with TRBJ2-5; D possibly corresponds to TRBD1 (5 bases). Between the trimmed V and J ends, which lost 6 bases and 4 bases, there was a span of 18 bases. The CDR3 runs 15 residues. Per the germline V gene, CDR1 is MNHNS and CDR2 is SASEGT. The CDR3 reads CASSRRGREGETQYF. CDR3 nucleotides: TGTGCCAGCAGCCGTAGGGGCAGGGAAGGAGAGACCCAGTACTTC.

V and J are TRBV5-8 and TRBJ1-3, with unresolved D. Trimming stripped 2 bases from V and 0 bases from J, with 12 bases between. There are 16 residues in the CDR3. Per the germline V gene, CDR1 is SGHTS and CDR2 is YDEGEE. The chain's CDR3 is CASSFNRLLSGNTIYF. Written as DNA, the CDR3 is TGTGCCAGCAGCTTCAACAGATTACTCTCTGGAAACACCATATATTTT.

The DNA for the CDR3 is TGTGCCAGCAGTTCTCCGGACAACTGGCGGTACGAGCAGTACTTC. Residues: CASSSPDNWRYEQYF. The chain uses TRBV28 and TRBJ2-7, with D possibly TRBD1 on 5 matching bases. Per the germline V gene, CDR1 is MDHEN and CDR2 is SYDVKM. The CDR3 is made up of 15 amino acids. V lost 4 bases and J lost 4, with 17 bases in between.

V gene TRBV6-5 combines with J gene TRBJ1-5; 9 bases align to TRBD1. Germline V gene sequence: CDR1 MNHEY, CDR2 SVGAGI. The CDR3 spans 15 residues. Trimming took 0 bases from V and 7 from J; bases not matched to a gene: 4. The CDR3 region has the DNA TGTGCCAGCAGTTACTCGATGGGACAGGGCCAGCCCCAGCATTTT. Amino acids: CASSYSMGQGQPQHF.

The chain links TRBV6-5 to TRBJ2-3; D gene ambiguous. Germline assignment: CDR1 MNHEY and CDR2 SVGAGI. V gave up 2 bases and J gave up 3 bases, with 6 bases separating them. This CDR3 comprises 13 residues. In DNA, the CDR3 is TGTGCCAGCAGTTACCCCGGGACAGATACGCAGTATTTT. Translating it yields CASSYPGTDTQYF.

The chain is built from TRBV5-1 and TRBJ2-7; D is undetermined. The CDR3 totals 14 residues. V lost 4 bases to trimming and J lost 7 bases, with 18 bases between them. The V gene's germline CDR1 is SGHRS and CDR2 YFSETQ. CDR3 nucleotide sequence: TGCGCCAGCAGCGAGAAAAGTGCCCCCGGGGAGCAGTACTTC. Its translation is CASSEKSAPGEQYF. Complete variable domain (other parts from reference TRBV5-1 and TRBJ2-7): KAGVTQTPRYLIKTRGQQVTLSCSPISGHRSVSWYQQTPGQGLQFLFEYFSETQRNKGNFPGRFSGRQFSNSRSEMNVSTLELGDSALYLCASSEKSAPGEQYFGPGTRLTVT.

This rearrangement joins TRBV19 to TRBJ1-5; 7 bases agree with TRBD1. V lost 3 bases, J lost 4 bases, and 6 bases stayed unmatched. CDR3 length equals 15 residues. Germline CDR1 reads LNHDA; CDR2 reads SQIVND (reference sequence). CDR3 residues: CASSIGTANNQPQHF. The CDR3 region has the DNA TGTGCCAGTAGTATTGGGACAGCAAATAATCAGCCCCAGCATTTT. Looking up the rest from reference TRBV19 and TRBJ1-5 gives the full variable domain: DGGITQSPKYLFRKEGQNVTLSCEQNLNHDAMYWYRQDPGQGLRLIYYSQIVNDFQKGDIAEGYSVSREKKESFPLTVTSAQKNPTAFYLCASSIGTANNQPQHFGDGTRLSIL.

The chain employs TRBV18 and TRBJ2-1; D is perhaps TRBD2 (6 bases). V was shortened by 5 bases and J by 4 bases, with 9 bases between the two germline ends. The CDR3 covers 13 residues. CDR1 and CDR2 (germline): KGHSH, LQKENI. The CDR3 bases are TGTGCCAGCTCAGGCGGGGCATACAATGAGCAGTTCTTC. Translating it yields CASSGGAYNEQFF. Combining the CDR3 with reference TRBV18 and TRBJ2-1 gives the whole variable domain NAGVMQNPRHLVRRRGQEARLRCSPMKGHSHVYWYRQLPEEGLKFMVYLQKENIIDESGMPKERFSAEFPKEGPSILRIQQVVRGDSAAYFCASSGGAYNEQFFGPGTRLTVL.

V gene TRBV20-1 combines with J gene TRBJ2-7; D uncertain. Between the trimmed V and J ends, which lost 4 bases and 6 bases, there was a span of 10 bases. CDR1 is DFQATT and CDR2 is SNEGSKA in the germline V gene (reference sequence). The CDR3 is 11 amino acids. The CDR3 region has the DNA TGCAGTGCTACCGGAGTTTCCGAGCAGTACTTC. Its protein product is CSATGVSEQYF.

In DNA form, the CDR3 reads TGTGCCAGCAGCTTCGGAGATACGCAGTATTTT. Translating gives CASSFGDTQYF. The chain has TRBV5-6 and TRBJ2-3; D remains ambiguous. V dropped 2 bases and J dropped 5 bases, with 3 bases sitting between them. The CDR3 extends over 11 amino acids. Germline-derived CDR1 and CDR2 are SGHDT and YYEEEE. Full variable domain (missing parts from reference TRBV5-6 and TRBJ2-3): DAGVTQSPTHLIKTRGQQVTLRCSPKSGHDTVSWYQQALGQGPQFIFQYYEEEERQRGNFPDRFSGHQFPNYSSELNVNALLLGDSALYLCASSFGDTQYFGPGTRLTVL.

V is TRBV19 and J is TRBJ2-1; tentatively, D is TRBD2 (6 bases). Germline V gene data show CDR1 as LNHDA and CDR2 as SQIVND (reference sequence). V lost 8 bases and J lost 4, with 21 bases in between. This CDR3 comprises 16 residues. The CDR3 DNA sequence: TGTGCCAGTTCACTTCCCGGGGGAAAGGGGTACAATGAGCAGTTCTTC. This translates into CASSLPGGKGYNEQFF. The complete variable domain, with remaining parts taken from reference TRBV19 and TRBJ2-1, reads DGGITQSPKYLFRKEGQNVTLSCEQNLNHDAMYWYRQDPGQGLRLIYYSQIVNDFQKGDIAEGYSVSREKKESFPLTVTSAQKNPTAFYLCASSLPGGKGYNEQFFGPGTRLTVL.

The chain uses TRBV6-5 and TRBJ2-3; 7 bases are a match to TRBD2. CDR1 MNHEY and CDR2 SVGAGI come from the germline V gene. This CDR3 has 14 amino acids. After removal of 7 bases from V and 0 bases from J, the junction contained 4 bases not matched to a gene. The CDR3 coding sequence is TGTGCCAGCAAGTTGGGGGGGAGCACAGATACGCAGTATTTT. Translation gives CASKLGGSTDTQYF.

The chain joins TRBV5-6 to TRBJ2-3; D may be TRBD1 (6 bases). This CDR3 has 17 residues. Germline loops: CDR1 SGHDT, CDR2 YYEEEE. V was shortened by 1 base and J by 0 bases, with 15 bases between the two germline ends. The CDR3 sequence is CASSLFRGAASTDTQYF. The DNA of the CDR3 is TGTGCCAGCAGCTTGTTCAGGGGCGCGGCAAGCACAGATACGCAGTATTTT.

The V gene is TRBV13, the J gene TRBJ1-4; 11 bases are a match to TRBD1. CDR3 length equals 15 residues. Looked up from germline, CDR1 is PRHDT and CDR2 is FYEKMQ (reference sequence). Germline trimming cut 5 bases from V and 8 bases from J; bases unmatched to any gene: 7. In DNA, the CDR3 is TGTGCCAGCAGCACCCGGGACAGGGGGGACGAAAAACTGTTTTTT. This codes for CASSTRDRGDEKLFF.

On this clone: Other nucleotide sequences in the sample specify the same CDR3. The V call is TRBV5-1, the J call TRBJ1-2; 7 positions agree with TRBD1. The CDR3 has 14 amino acids. Germline CDR1 and CDR2: SGHRS and YFSETQ. J lost 4 bases, V lost 0 bases, and 3 bases had no gene match. CDR3 region: CASSLGQGSYGYTF. The CDR3 region has the DNA TGCGCCAGCAGCTTGGGACAGGGAAGCTATGGCTACACCTTC.

V gene TRBV4-1 combines with J gene TRBJ1-1; D is uncertain. V gave up 2 bases and J gave up 5 bases, with 12 bases separating them. This CDR3 spans 14 amino acids. CDR1 MGHRA and CDR2 YSYEKL come from the germline V gene. The CDR3: CASSQQTGGTEAFF. CDR3 sequence (DNA): TGCGCCAGCAGCCAACAAACCGGAGGGACTGAAGCTTTCTTT.

This rearrangement joins TRBV5-1 to TRBJ2-7; TRBD1 might be the D (6 bases). CDR3 length: 15 amino acids. The V end lost 1 base, the J end lost 7 bases, and 18 bases lay between the germline ends. CDR1 is SGHRS, CDR2 YFSETQ, per germline. The CDR3 spells CASSLSRTASGEQYF. As DNA, the CDR3 is TGCGCCAGCAGCTTGTCACGGACAGCGTCGGGGGAGCAGTACTTC.

The chain couples TRBV4-2 to TRBJ2-3; D possibly corresponds to TRBD2 (6 bases). Trimming cost V 0 bases and J 4 bases, with 17 bases left between them. CDR3 length equals 17 residues. From germline, CDR1 is LGHNA and CDR2 YNFKEQ. The CDR3 DNA follows: TGTGCCAGCAGCCAAGATAGGGCTAGCGCTAGGGCAGATACGCAGTATTTT. Translated, it gives CASSQDRASARADTQYF.

This sequence joins TRBV2 and TRBJ2-3, with TRBD1 matching 7 bases. The V gene end was trimmed by 4 bases and the J gene end by 0 bases; junction bases not matched to a gene: 1. The CDR3 loop spans 14 amino acids. Germline loops: CDR1 SNHLY, CDR2 FYNNEI. The CDR3 DNA sequence: TGTGCCAGCAGTGGACAGGGTAGCACAGATACGCAGTATTTT. Residues: CASSGQGSTDTQYF.

This rearrangement joins TRBV2 to TRBJ1-1; 10 bases match TRBD1. The trim removed 7 bases at V and 7 bases at J, leaving 18 bases unmatched. Germline V gene sequence: CDR1 SNHLY, CDR2 FYNNEI. This CDR3 is built from 17 residues. The CDR3 DNA is TGTGCCAGCACCGTCCCCAGGACAGGGGGTTTTGTAATTGAAGCTTTCTTT. This translates into CASTVPRTGGFVIEAFF.

The V and J genes are TRBV5-1 and TRBJ2-5, with D unresolved. V was cut by 2 bases and J by 5 bases, with 4 bases left in between. Per the germline V gene, CDR1 is SGHRS and CDR2 is YFSETQ. The length of the CDR3 is 11 residues. The CDR3 loop is CASSFQETQYF. The CDR3 DNA is TGCGCCAGCAGCTTCCAGGAGACCCAGTACTTC. Based on the CDR3 plus reference TRBV5-1 and TRBJ2-5, the full variable domain is KAGVTQTPRYLIKTRGQQVTLSCSPISGHRSVSWYQQTPGQGLQFLFEYFSETQRNKGNFPGRFSGRQFSNSRSEMNVSTLELGDSALYLCASSFQETQYFGPGTRLLVL.

The chain joins TRBV6-5 to TRBJ1-2; D perhaps matches TRBD1 (5 bases). Germline V CDR1 and CDR2: MNHEY, SVGAGI. Trimming removed 6 bases at V and 2 bases at J, with 10 bases between. The CDR3 totals 13 residues. The CDR3 protein is CASSHGQNYGYTF. The CDR3 nucleotides are TGTGCCAGCAGCCACGGACAAAACTATGGCTACACCTTC.

The gene calls are TRBV5-1 and TRBJ2-7, with 10 bases fitting TRBD2. J gave up 1 base and V 0 bases, and 10 bases lay outside the gene matches. The CDR3 consists of 18 residues. Germline V CDR1 and CDR2: SGHRS, YFSETQ. CDR3 in DNA: TGCGCCAGCAGCTTGGCCGAACTAGCGGGGCTAACTTCCTACGAGCAGTACTTC. Protein: CASSLAELAGLTSYEQYF. The variable domain in full, completed from reference TRBV5-1 and TRBJ2-7, reads KAGVTQTPRYLIKTRGQQVTLSCSPISGHRSVSWYQQTPGQGLQFLFEYFSETQRNKGNFPGRFSGRQFSNSRSEMNVSTLELGDSALYLCASSLAELAGLTSYEQYFGPGTRLTVT.